One sample yielded the 10 T cell receptor beta chains listed below, sequenced in a study of early T cells in non-severe SARS-CoV-2 infection. TCRdb re-called the 5' RACE reads through MiXCR, storing one row per CDR3 protein. The table lists around 19,000 distinct CDR3 sequences, 4.8% of them singletons. The sequenced sample consisted of whole blood. The receptors here all came from an adult who was a healthcare worker with PCR-confirmed SARS-CoV-2 infection or an uninfected control (not recorded which).

V usage is TRBV29-1 and J usage is TRBJ2-5; D may be TRBD2 (5 bases). The CDR3 is made up of 11 amino acids. V lost 5 bases and J 4 bases, leaving 8 bases between the germline ends. CDR1 is SQVTM and CDR2 is ANQGSEA in the germline V gene. The CDR3, as DNA: TGCAGCGTTAATGGAGGAGAGACCCAGTACTTC. Protein sequence: CSVNGGETQYF. Looking up the rest from reference TRBV29-1 and TRBJ2-5 gives the full variable domain: SAVISQKPSRDICQRGTSLTIQCQVDSQVTMMFWYRQQPGQSLTLIATANQGSEATYESGFVIDKFPISRPNLTFSTLTVSNMSPEDSSIYLCSVNGGETQYFGPGTRLLVL.

This clonotype occurred many times. The chain employs TRBV10-1 and TRBJ2-7; 8 bases are a match to TRBD2. Germline CDR1 is WNHNN and CDR2 is SYGVQD (reference sequence). The CDR3 totals 13 residues. J was trimmed by 6 bases and V by 3 bases; bases with no gene match: 4. CDR3 sequence reads: CASSEGLAGEQYF. CDR3 nucleotides: TGCGCCAGCAGTGAAGGGCTAGCGGGCGAGCAGTACTTC.

CDR3 sequence: CASSYSGPSTEAFF. In nucleotides, the CDR3 is TGTGCCAGCAGTTACTCGGGGCCCAGCACTGAAGCTTTCTTT. This rearrangement joins TRBV6-6 to TRBJ1-1; D perhaps matches TRBD1 (5 bases). Trimming took off 0 bases at V and 4 bases at J, with 9 bases between the two ends. This CDR3 region has 14 residues. Germline-derived CDR1 and CDR2 are MNHNY and SVGAGI (reference sequence).

This clonotype is labeled medium-sized. This rearrangement joins TRBV7-2 to TRBJ1-1; the D is unclear. Trimming removed 6 bases from V and 4 bases from J, with 9 bases in between. The length of the CDR3 is 12 residues. Looked up from germline, CDR1 is SGHTA and CDR2 is FQGNSA. The CDR3 protein is CASRNRGTEAFF. CDR3 in DNA: TGTGCCAGCAGAAACCGGGGCACTGAAGCTTTCTTT.

Many counts were recorded for this clonotype. The chain recombines TRBV10-2 with TRBJ1-1, with D perhaps matching TRBD1 (6 bases). The CDR3 covers 13 residues. Germline V gives CDR1 WSHSY, CDR2 SAAADI. V gave up 6 bases and J gave up 5 bases, with 13 bases separating them. Here the CDR3 DNA reads TGCGCCAGCAGCGCACAGGGATGGACTGAAGCTTTCTTT. This gives the protein CASSAQGWTEAFF.

This clonotype was counted many times. The chain links TRBV20-1 to TRBJ2-3; the match to TRBD2 covers 11 bases. Germline V gives CDR1 DFQATT, CDR2 SNEGSKA (reference sequence). The CDR3 loop spans 15 amino acids. Losses at the gene ends were 5 bases for V and 4 bases for J; bases not matched to a gene: 8. CDR3 sequence: CSAAVAGGRADTQYF. The DNA for the CDR3 is TGCAGTGCTGCGGTAGCGGGAGGGCGGGCAGATACGCAGTATTTT.

This clonotype has just a few counts. The chain is built from TRBV4-1 and TRBJ2-7; D uncertain. Germline-derived CDR1 and CDR2 are MGHRA and YSYEKL. The CDR3 totals 16 residues. Trimming took off 0 bases at V and 2 bases at J, with 14 bases between the two ends. The CDR3 spells CASSQDQTGVAYEQYF. The CDR3 coding sequence is TGCGCCAGCAGCCAAGATCAAACGGGTGTGGCCTACGAGCAGTACTTC.

This chain links TRBV20-1 with TRBJ2-1; TRBD2 matches at 11 bases. V lost 4 bases and J lost 0; bases outside the gene matches: 8. Germline loops: CDR1 DFQATT, CDR2 SNEGSKA (reference sequence). This CDR3 has 17 amino acids. CDR3 bases: TGCAGTGCTACGGGACTAGCGGATTCAAGCTCCTACAATGAGCAGTTCTTC. Protein: CSATGLADSSSYNEQFF.

This clonotype was counted many times. V and J are TRBV7-8 and TRBJ2-7; D gene uncertain. V was cut by 3 bases and J by 6 bases, with 15 bases left in between. The CDR3 loop spans 14 amino acids. Germline CDR1 is SGHVS and CDR2 is FQNEAQ. CDR3 coding DNA: TGTGCCAGCAGCTTTTCTGACCCCGAGTTCGAGCAGTACTTC. Translated, it gives CASSFSDPEFEQYF.

By sample fraction, this clonotype is medium-sized. The V and J genes are TRBV20-1 and TRBJ1-4; D not resolved. The CDR3 is 15 amino acids. V was clipped by 3 bases and J by 7 bases, with 18 bases between them. Germline assignment: CDR1 DFQATT and CDR2 SNEGSKA (reference sequence). CDR3 residues: CSASTAVIGREKLFF. CDR3 in DNA: TGCAGTGCTAGTACCGCCGTTATAGGGCGTGAAAAACTGTTTTTT.